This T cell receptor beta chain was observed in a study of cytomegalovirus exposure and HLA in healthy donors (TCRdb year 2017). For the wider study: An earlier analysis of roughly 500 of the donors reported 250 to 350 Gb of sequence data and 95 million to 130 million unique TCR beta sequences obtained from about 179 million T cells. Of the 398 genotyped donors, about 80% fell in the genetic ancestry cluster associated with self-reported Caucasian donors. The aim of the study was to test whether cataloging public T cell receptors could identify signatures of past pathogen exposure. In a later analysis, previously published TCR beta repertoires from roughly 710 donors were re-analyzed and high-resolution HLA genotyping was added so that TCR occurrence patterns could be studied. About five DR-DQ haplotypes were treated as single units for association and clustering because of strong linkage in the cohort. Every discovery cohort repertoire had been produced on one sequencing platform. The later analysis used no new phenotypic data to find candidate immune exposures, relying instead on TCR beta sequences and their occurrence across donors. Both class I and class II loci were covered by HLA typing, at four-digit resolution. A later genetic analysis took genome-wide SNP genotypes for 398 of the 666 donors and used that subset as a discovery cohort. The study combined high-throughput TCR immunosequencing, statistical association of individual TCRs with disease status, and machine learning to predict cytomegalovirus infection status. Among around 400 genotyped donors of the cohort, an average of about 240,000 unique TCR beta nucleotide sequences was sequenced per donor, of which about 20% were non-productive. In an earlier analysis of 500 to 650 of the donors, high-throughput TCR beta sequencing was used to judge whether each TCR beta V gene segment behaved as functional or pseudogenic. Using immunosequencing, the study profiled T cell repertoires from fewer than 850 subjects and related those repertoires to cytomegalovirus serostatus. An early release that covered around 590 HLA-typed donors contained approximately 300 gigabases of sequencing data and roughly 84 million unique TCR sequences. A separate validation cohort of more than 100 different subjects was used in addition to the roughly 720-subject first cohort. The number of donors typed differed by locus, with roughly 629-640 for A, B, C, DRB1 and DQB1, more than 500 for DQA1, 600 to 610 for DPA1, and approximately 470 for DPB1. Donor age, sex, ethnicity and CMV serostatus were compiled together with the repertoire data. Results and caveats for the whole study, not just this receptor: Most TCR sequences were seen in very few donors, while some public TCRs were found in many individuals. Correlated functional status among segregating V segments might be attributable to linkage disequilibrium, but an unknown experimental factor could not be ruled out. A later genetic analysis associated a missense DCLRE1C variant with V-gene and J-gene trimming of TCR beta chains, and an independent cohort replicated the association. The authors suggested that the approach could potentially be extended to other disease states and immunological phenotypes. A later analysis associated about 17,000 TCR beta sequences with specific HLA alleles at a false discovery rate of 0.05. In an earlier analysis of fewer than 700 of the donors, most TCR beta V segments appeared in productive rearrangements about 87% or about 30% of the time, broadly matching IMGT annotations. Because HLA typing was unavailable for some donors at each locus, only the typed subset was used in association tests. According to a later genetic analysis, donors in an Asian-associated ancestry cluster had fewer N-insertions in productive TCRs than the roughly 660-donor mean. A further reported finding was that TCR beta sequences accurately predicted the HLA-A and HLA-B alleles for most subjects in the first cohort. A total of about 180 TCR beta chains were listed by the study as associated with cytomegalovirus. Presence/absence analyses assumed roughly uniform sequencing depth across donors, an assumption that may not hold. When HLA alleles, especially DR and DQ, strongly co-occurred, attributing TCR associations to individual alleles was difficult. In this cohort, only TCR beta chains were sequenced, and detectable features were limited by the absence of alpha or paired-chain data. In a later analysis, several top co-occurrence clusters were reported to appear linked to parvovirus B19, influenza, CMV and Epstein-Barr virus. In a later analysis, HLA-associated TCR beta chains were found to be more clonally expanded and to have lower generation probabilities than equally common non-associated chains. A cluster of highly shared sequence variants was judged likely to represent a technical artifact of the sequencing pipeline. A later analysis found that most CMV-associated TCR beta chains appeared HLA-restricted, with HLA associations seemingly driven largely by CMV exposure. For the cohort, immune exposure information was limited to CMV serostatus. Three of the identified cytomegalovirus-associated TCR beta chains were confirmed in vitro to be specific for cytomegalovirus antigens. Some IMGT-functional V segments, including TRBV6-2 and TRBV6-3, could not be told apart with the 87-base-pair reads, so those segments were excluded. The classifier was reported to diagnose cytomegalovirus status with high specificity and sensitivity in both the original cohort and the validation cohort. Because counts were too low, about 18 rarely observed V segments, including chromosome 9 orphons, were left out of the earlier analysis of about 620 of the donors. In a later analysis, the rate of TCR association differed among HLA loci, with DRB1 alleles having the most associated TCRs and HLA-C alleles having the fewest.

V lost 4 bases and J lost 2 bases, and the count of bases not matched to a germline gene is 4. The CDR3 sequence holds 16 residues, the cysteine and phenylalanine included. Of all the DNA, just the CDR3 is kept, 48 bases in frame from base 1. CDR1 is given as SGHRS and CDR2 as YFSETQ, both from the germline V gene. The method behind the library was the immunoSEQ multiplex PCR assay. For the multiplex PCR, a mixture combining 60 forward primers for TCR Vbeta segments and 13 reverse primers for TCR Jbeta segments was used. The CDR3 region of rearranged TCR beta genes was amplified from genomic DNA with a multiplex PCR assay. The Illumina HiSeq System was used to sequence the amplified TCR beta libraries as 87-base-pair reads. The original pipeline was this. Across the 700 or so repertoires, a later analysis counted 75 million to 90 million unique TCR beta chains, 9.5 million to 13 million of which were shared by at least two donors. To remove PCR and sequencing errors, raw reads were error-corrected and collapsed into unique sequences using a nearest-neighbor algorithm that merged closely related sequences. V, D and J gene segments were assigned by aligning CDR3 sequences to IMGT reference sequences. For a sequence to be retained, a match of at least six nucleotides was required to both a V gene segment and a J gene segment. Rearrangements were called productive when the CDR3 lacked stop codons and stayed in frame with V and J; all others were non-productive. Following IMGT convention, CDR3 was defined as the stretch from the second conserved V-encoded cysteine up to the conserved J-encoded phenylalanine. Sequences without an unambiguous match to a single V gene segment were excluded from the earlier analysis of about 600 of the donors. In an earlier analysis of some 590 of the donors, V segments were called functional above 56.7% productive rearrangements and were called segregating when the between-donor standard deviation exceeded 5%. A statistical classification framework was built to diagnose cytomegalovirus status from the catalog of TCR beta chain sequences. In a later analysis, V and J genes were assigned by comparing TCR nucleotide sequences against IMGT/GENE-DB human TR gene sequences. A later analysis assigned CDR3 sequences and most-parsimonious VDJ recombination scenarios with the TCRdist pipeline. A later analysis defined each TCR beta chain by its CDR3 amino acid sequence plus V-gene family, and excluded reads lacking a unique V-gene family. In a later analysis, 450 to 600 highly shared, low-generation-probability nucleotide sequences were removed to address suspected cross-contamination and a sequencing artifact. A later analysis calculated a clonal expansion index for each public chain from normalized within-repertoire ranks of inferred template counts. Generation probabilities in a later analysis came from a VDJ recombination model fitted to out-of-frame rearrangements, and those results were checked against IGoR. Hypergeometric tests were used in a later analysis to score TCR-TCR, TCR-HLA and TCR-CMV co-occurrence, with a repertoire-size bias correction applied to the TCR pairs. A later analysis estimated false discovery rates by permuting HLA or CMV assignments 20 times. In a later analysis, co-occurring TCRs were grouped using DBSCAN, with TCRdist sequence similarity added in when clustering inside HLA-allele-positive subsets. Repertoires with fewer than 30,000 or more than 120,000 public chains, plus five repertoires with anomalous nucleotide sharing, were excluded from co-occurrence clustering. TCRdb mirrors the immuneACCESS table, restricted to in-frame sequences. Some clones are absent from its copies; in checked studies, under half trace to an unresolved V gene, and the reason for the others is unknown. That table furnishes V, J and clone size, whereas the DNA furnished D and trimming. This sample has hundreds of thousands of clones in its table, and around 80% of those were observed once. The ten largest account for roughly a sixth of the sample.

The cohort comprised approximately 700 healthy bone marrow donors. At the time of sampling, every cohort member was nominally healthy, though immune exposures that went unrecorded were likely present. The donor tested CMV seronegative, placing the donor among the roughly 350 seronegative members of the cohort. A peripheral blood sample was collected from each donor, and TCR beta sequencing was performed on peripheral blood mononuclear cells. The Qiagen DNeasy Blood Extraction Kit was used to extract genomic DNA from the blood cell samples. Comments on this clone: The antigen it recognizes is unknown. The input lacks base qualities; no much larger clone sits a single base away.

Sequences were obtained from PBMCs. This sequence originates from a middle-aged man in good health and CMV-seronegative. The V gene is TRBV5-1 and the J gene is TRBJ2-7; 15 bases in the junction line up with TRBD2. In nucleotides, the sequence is TGCGCCAGCAGCCTCAGGACTAGCGGGAGGGCCTACGAGCAGTACTTC. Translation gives CASSLRTSGRAYEQYF.